The 15 T cell receptor beta chains reported below all come from one sample, sequenced in a study of identical twins' blood T cells. TCRdb re-analysed the 5' RACE reads in MiXCR, keeping a single row per CDR3 protein. The sample carries a few hundred thousand distinct CDR3 sequences, around 30% recorded once. The sample taken for sequencing was PBMCs. These receptors were taken from a woman between 18 and 50 years old in good health.

The J gene is TRBJ1-2, the V gene TRBV9, with D possibly matching TRBD1 (5 bases). Trimming cost V 3 bases and J 0 bases, with 9 bases left between them. CDR1 SGDLS and CDR2 YYNGEE come from the germline V gene. The CDR3 runs to 14 residues. CDR3 sequence reads: CASSARTTNYGYTF. The DNA of the CDR3 is TGTGCCAGCAGCGCCCGGACAACTAACTATGGCTACACCTTC.

This clonotype showed up just a few times. The V gene is TRBV2, the J gene TRBJ2-2; no definite D call. Germline V gene data show CDR1 as SNHLY and CDR2 as FYNNEI. This CDR3 comprises 13 residues. The germline V and J ends were trimmed by 0 bases and 6 bases, with 5 bases remaining between them. CDR3 amino acids: CASSEAGAGELFF. For the CDR3, the DNA is TGTGCCAGCAGTGAAGCCGGTGCCGGGGAGCTGTTTTTT.

In DNA form, the CDR3 reads TGCGCCAGCAGCTTGGATTCAGGCGGTAGTTACGAGCAGTACTTC. The encoded protein is CASSLDSGGSYEQYF. The chain carries TRBV5-1 and TRBJ2-7; the D is unclear. Germline CDR1 is SGHRS and CDR2 is YFSETQ. The V and J ends lost 0 bases and 4 bases respectively, with 14 bases between them. This CDR3 has 15 amino acids.

This rearrangement joins TRBV29-1 to TRBJ2-3; D assignment may be TRBD1 or TRBD2 (5 bases each). V dropped 4 bases and J dropped 2 bases, with 13 bases sitting between them. This CDR3 is built from 14 residues. Germline values: CDR1 SQVTM, CDR2 ANQGSEA. DNA for the CDR3: TGCAGCGTTGGTGGGGGAGAGCACACAGATACGCAGTATTTT. Its protein product is CSVGGGEHTDTQYF.

This clonotype was detected a few times. The rearrangement links TRBV2 to TRBJ1-3; 9 positions match TRBD1. Trimming cost V 7 bases and J 7 bases; bases outside gene matches: 8. The CDR3 is 14 amino acids. Per the germline V gene, CDR1 is SNHLY and CDR2 is FYNNEI. The CDR3 nucleotides are TGTGCCAGCACTCCCGACAGGGGGAGGAACACCATATATTTT. Translating it yields CASTPDRGRNTIYF.

In regard to this clonotype: The CDR3 does not end in the conserved phenylalanine or tryptophan, so this is likely a read error. It is unclear where the CDR3 begins or ends on the DNA, so no DNA is shown, and the CDR3 is as TCRdb lists it. This chain links TRBV7-9 with TRBJ1-2. Germline CDR1 is SEHNR and CDR2 is FQNEAQ (reference sequence). The CDR3 is made up of 11 amino acids, end residues included. The CDR3 spells CASSDGPRIYL.

The chain is built from TRBV6-1 and TRBJ1-6; D is undetermined. Trimming shortened V by 10 bases and J by 6 bases, and 22 bases separated the two germline ends. Germline assignment: CDR1 MNHNS and CDR2 SASEGT. The CDR3 has 16 amino acids. CDR3 loop: CATQERASVSNSPLHF. The CDR3 DNA reads TGTGCCACCCAGGAGCGGGCGTCAGTGTCTAATTCACCCCTCCACTTT.

The CDR3 reads CASRQGFDQPQHF. As DNA, the CDR3 is TGTGCCAGCAGACAGGGCTTCGATCAGCCCCAGCATTTT. The V and J genes are TRBV27 and TRBJ1-5; TRBD1 is a possible D gene (6 bases). The CDR3 runs to 13 residues. With 6 bases removed from V and 5 bases from J, the gap between germline ends came to 11 bases. Germline V CDR1 and CDR2: MNHEY, SMNVEV (reference sequence).

This clonotype was observed a few times. The V call is TRBV5-6, the J call TRBJ1-1; 9 bases match TRBD1. J gave up 5 bases and V 3 bases, and 5 bases lay outside the gene matches. CDR3 size: 14 residues. Germline values: CDR1 SGHDT, CDR2 YYEEEE. The CDR3 region has the DNA TGTGCCAGCAGCTACAGGGGGCGTGGGACTGAAGCTTTCTTT. It encodes CASSYRGRGTEAFF.

J is TRBJ1-2 and V is TRBV4-2, with D possibly matching TRBD1 (6 bases). The CDR3 extends over 14 amino acids. The germline V gene has CDR1 LGHNA and CDR2 YNFKEQ. V was trimmed by 0 bases and J by 8 bases, leaving 13 bases between them. This chain's CDR3 is CASSQERGTSGYTF. For the CDR3, the DNA is TGTGCCAGCAGCCAAGAAAGAGGGACAAGCGGCTACACCTTC.

This clonotype appeared a few times. Here the CDR3 reads CASTHRGLSPEAFF. In DNA form, the CDR3 reads TGTGCCAGCACCCACAGGGGTCTCAGCCCTGAAGCTTTCTTT. The chain is built from TRBV6-5 and TRBJ1-1, with TRBD1 matching 7 bases. The germline V gene encodes CDR1 MNHEY and CDR2 SVGAGI. The ends lost 7 bases at V and 6 bases at J; junction bases unmatched: 11. This CDR3 is built from 14 residues.

The chain links TRBV10-3 to TRBJ2-7; TRBD2 agrees at 11 bases. Germline CDR1 and CDR2: ENHRY and SYGVKD. Trimming cost V 5 bases and J 9 bases; bases outside gene matches: 12. This CDR3 comprises 15 residues. CDR3 sequence (DNA): TGTGCCATCAGTTCCGGGACTAGCGGCTCTCGTGGGCAGTACTTC. Its protein is CAISSGTSGSRGQYF.

This clonotype has more than one count but fewer than ten. The genes are TRBV28 and TRBJ2-3, with D uncertain. Germline-derived CDR1 and CDR2 are MDHEN and SYDVKM. The ends were cut back, 5 bases at V and 8 bases at J, with 11 bases in the middle. The CDR3 covers 12 residues. The CDR3 sequence is CASSPLVSTQYF. Here the CDR3 DNA reads TGTGCCAGCAGTCCCTTAGTGAGTACGCAGTATTTT.

The V call is TRBV7-2, the J call TRBJ1-2; D gene unclear. Deletions cut 5 bases from V and 2 bases from J, with 9 bases between. The CDR3 has 13 residues. The V gene's germline CDR1 is SGHTA and CDR2 FQGNSA. This CDR3 is CASSRTRNYGYTF. DNA of the CDR3: TGTGCCAGCAGCCGGACTCGAAACTATGGCTACACCTTC.

V usage is TRBV7-2 and J usage is TRBJ2-3; tentatively, D is TRBD2 (6 bases). Germline V gene sequence: CDR1 SGHTA, CDR2 FQGNSA. This CDR3 has 17 residues. V dropped 1 base and J dropped 2 bases, with 16 bases sitting between them. CDR3 loop: CASSLEVWRRVTDTQYF. Here the CDR3 DNA reads TGTGCCAGCAGCTTAGAAGTGTGGAGGAGGGTCACAGATACGCAGTATTTT. Looking up the rest from reference TRBV7-2 and TRBJ2-3 gives the full variable domain: GAGVSQSPSNKVTEKGKDVELRCDPISGHTALYWYRQSLGQGLEFLIYFQGNSAPDKSGLPSDRFSAERTGGSVSTLTIQRTQQEDSAVYLCASSLEVWRRVTDTQYFGPGTRLTVL.